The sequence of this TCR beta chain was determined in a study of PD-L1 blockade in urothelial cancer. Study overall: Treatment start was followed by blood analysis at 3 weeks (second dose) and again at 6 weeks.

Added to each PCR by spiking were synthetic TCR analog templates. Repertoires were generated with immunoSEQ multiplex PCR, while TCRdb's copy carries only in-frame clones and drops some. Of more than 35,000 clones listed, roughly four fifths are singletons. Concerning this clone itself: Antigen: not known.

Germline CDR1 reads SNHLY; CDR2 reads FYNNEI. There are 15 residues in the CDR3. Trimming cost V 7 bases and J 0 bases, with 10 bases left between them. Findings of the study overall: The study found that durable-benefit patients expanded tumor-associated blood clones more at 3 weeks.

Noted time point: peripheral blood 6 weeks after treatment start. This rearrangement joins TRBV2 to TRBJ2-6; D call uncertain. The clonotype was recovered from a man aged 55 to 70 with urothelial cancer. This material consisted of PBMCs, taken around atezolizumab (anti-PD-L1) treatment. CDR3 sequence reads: CASTARSSGANVLTF. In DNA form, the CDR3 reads TGTGCCAGCACTGCCAGGTCCTCTGGGGCCAACGTCCTGACTTTC.